This T cell receptor (beta chain) was sequenced in a study of T cell responses to AZD1222 COVID-19 vaccine. Germline V gene data show CDR1 as SGHRS and CDR2 as YFSETQ. The CDR3 is 14 amino acids. The ends were cut back, 0 bases at V and 8 bases at J, with 11 bases in the middle. The protocol was immunoSEQ multiplex PCR, while the TCRdb copy is restricted to in-frame clones and leaves out a portion. The sample lists around 120,000 clones; around 89% were seen once. Sequencing was performed on peripheral blood, taken on day 0 of AZD1222 vaccination. The rearrangement uses TRBV5-1 and TRBJ1-4; perhaps TRBD1 as D (5 bases). The sequence came from an adult in good health. The CDR3 DNA follows: TGCGCCAGCAGCTTGGTTGGGACGGGAGAAAAACTGTTTTTT. The encoded protein is CASSLVGTGEKLFF.